This entry lists 26 T cell receptor beta chains sequenced from one sample in a study of blood T cell repertoires in COVID-19. Assay used: immunoSEQ multiplex PCR; TCRdb lists only in-frame clones, some missing. The repertoire consists of tens of thousands of clones, with 86% occurring once and the leading ten covering 1% to 1.5%. The sequencing sample was made of peripheral blood. The receptors derive from a woman aged 80 or over with acute or convalescent COVID-19.

The genes are TRBV19 and TRBJ1-3; D is ambiguous. The CDR3 length is 17 residues. The V end lost 3 bases, the J end lost 4 bases, and 19 bases lay between the germline ends. CDR1 and CDR2 from the germline V gene are LNHDA and SQIVND (reference sequence). CDR3 protein: CASSMGRSEGFGNTIYF. The CDR3 DNA reads TGTGCCAGTAGTATGGGTCGGTCGGAGGGCTTCGGAAACACCATATATTTT.

This clone was observed a handful of times. This chain links TRBV7-6 with TRBJ2-2; the match to TRBD2 covers 9 bases. With 5 bases clipped from V and 4 bases from J, the junction kept 11 bases outside the gene matches. Germline loops: CDR1 SGHVS, CDR2 FNYEAQ. The CDR3 runs to 17 residues. The CDR3 protein is CASSPERVAGATGELFF. The CDR3 bases are TGTGCCAGCAGCCCCGAGAGGGTAGCGGGGGCCACCGGGGAGCTGTTTTTT.

The gene calls are TRBV19 and TRBJ2-5; 8 positions match TRBD1. Trimming took 8 bases from V and 2 from J; bases not matched to a gene: 7. The CDR3 totals 14 residues. Germline CDR1 and CDR2: LNHDA and SQIVND (reference sequence). The CDR3 nucleotides read TGTGCCAGTGGTAGACAGGGGAGTCAAGAGACCCAGTACTTC. Translation: CASGRQGSQETQYF.

The J gene is TRBJ1-5, the V gene TRBV19; the D gene is possibly TRBD1 (6 bases). The CDR3 has 15 residues. Germline V lookup: CDR1 LNHDA, CDR2 SQIVND (reference sequence). V lost 4 bases and J 2 bases, leaving 12 bases between the germline ends. The CDR3 loop is CASSTTGRGNQPQHF. CDR3 in DNA: TGTGCCAGTAGTACTACAGGGAGGGGCAATCAGCCCCAGCATTTT.

The rearrangement uses TRBV10-2 and TRBJ2-7, with 10 bases fitting TRBD2. This CDR3 is 13 amino acids long. Germline V gene sequence: CDR1 WSHSY, CDR2 SAAADI. V shed 7 bases, J shed 7 bases, and the junction held 7 bases outside the gene matches. DNA for the CDR3: TGCGCCAGCAAACTAGCGGGAAGTCGGGAGCAGTACTTC. Translating it yields CASKLAGSREQYF.

V and J are TRBV7-2 and TRBJ1-1; D is unclear. V gave up 3 bases and J gave up 0 bases, with 14 bases separating them. Germline V gene data show CDR1 as SGHTA and CDR2 as FQGNSA. The CDR3 runs to 16 residues. CDR3 sequence: CASSFSGGVMNTEAFF. CDR3 sequence (DNA): TGTGCCAGCAGCTTCTCAGGCGGGGTTATGAACACTGAAGCTTTCTTT.

This chain joins TRBV12-5 and TRBJ2-3; D might be TRBD2 (5 bases). The CDR3 sequence is 13 residues long. The V and J ends lost 1 base and 7 bases respectively, with 9 bases between them. CDR1 and CDR2 (germline): LGHNT, FRNRAP. CDR3 sequence (DNA): TGTGCTAGTGGTTTGGGGGAGACATATACGCAGTATTTT. Translated, it gives CASGLGETYTQYF.

J is TRBJ2-1 and V is TRBV12-5, with 10 bases identical to TRBD2. Germline CDR1 is LGHNT and CDR2 is FRNRAP. The CDR3 spans 15 residues. V gave up 9 bases and J gave up 7 bases; unmatched junction bases: 12. CDR3 sequence: CASSLVPGLANEQFF. The DNA for the CDR3 is TGTGCTAGCTCCCTCGTCCCGGGACTAGCGAATGAGCAGTTCTTC.

V and J are TRBV5-1 and TRBJ2-4; 8 nucleotides match TRBD1. V was pared by 4 bases and J by 8 bases, with 11 bases of the junction left unmatched. The CDR3 spans 15 residues. In germline, CDR1 is SGHRS, CDR2 YFSETQ. CDR3 amino acids: CASSPSGQVPHIQYF. CDR3 DNA sequence: TGCGCCAGCAGCCCCTCGGGACAGGTTCCCCACATTCAGTACTTC. Drawing the rest from reference TRBV5-1 and TRBJ2-4, the complete variable domain is KAGVTQTPRYLIKTRGQQVTLSCSPISGHRSVSWYQQTPGQGLQFLFEYFSETQRNKGNFPGRFSGRQFSNSRSEMNVSTLELGDSALYLCASSPSGQVPHIQYFGAGTRLSVL.

The rearrangement uses TRBV21-1 and TRBJ2-5; the table's D call, TRBD1, has no DNA check behind it. TRBV21-1 is a known pseudogene. The CDR3 is 13 amino acids. The CDR3 region has the DNA TGTGCCAGCAACGTAGGGGTTACAGAGACCCAGTACTTC. It is translated as CASNVGVTETQYF.

The V and J genes are TRBV7-9 and TRBJ1-6; D uncertain. V dropped 6 bases and J dropped 10 bases, with 10 bases sitting between them. This CDR3 is 12 amino acids long. Germline V lookup: CDR1 SEHNR, CDR2 FQNEAQ (reference sequence). The CDR3 nucleotides read TGTGCCAGCAGTTTGGACTCCTCACCCCTCCACTTT. Translation: CASSLDSSPLHF.

The rearrangement uses TRBV4-2 and TRBJ2-7; TRBD1 is a possible D gene (5 bases). Per germline, CDR1 LGHNA and CDR2 YNFKEQ. CDR3 length equals 15 residues. V was shortened by 0 bases and J by 3 bases, with 12 bases between the two germline ends. The CDR3 loop reads CASSQDRQGIYEQYF. Written as DNA, the CDR3 is TGTGCCAGCAGCCAAGATAGGCAGGGAATCTACGAGCAGTACTTC.

The V call is TRBV7-3, the J call TRBJ2-5; D gene ambiguous. The CDR3 runs 14 residues. Per germline, CDR1 SGHTA and CDR2 FQGTGA. The ends were cut back, 5 bases at V and 0 bases at J, with 10 bases in the middle. In nucleotides, the CDR3 is TGTGCCAGCAGCCCGAGCTCCAACCAAGAGACCCAGTACTTC. It specifies CASSPSSNQETQYF.

The chain links TRBV7-8 to TRBJ1-2; 9 bases line up with TRBD1. V dropped 2 bases and J dropped 4; count of bases not matched to a gene: 8. Per the germline V gene, CDR1 is SGHVS and CDR2 is FQNEAQ. This CDR3 comprises 16 residues. DNA for the CDR3: TGTGCCAGCAGCTTATCCGGGACAGGGCTTGGCTATGGCTACACCTTC. This encodes CASSLSGTGLGYGYTF.

This rearrangement joins TRBV5-1 to TRBJ2-3, with D possibly being TRBD2 (5 bases). This CDR3 spans 15 amino acids. V lost 0 bases, J lost 2 bases, and 10 bases lay in between. Germline CDR1 reads SGHRS; CDR2 reads YFSETQ. The CDR3 spells CASSLAARATDTQYF. In DNA form, the CDR3 reads TGCGCCAGCAGCTTGGCGGCGCGGGCCACAGATACGCAGTATTTT. Full variable domain (rest looked up from reference TRBV5-1 and TRBJ2-3): KAGVTQTPRYLIKTRGQQVTLSCSPISGHRSVSWYQQTPGQGLQFLFEYFSETQRNKGNFPGRFSGRQFSNSRSEMNVSTLELGDSALYLCASSLAARATDTQYFGPGTRLTVL.

This sequence joins TRBV5-1 and TRBJ1-5; D might be TRBD1 (6 bases). CDR1 SGHRS and CDR2 YFSETQ come from the germline V gene. Between the trimmed V and J ends, which lost 4 bases and 0 bases, there was a span of 20 bases. The length of the CDR3 is 18 residues. CDR3 sequence: CASSRGGDPLYSNQPQHF. CDR3 DNA: TGCGCCAGCAGCAGAGGGGGGGATCCACTTTATAGCAATCAGCCCCAGCATTTT.

The gene calls are TRBV6-5 and TRBJ1-1, with D possibly matching TRBD1 (6 bases). Germline V lookup: CDR1 MNHEY, CDR2 SVGAGI. V lost 6 bases and J 11 bases, leaving 19 bases between the germline ends. The CDR3 is 13 residues long. In DNA, the CDR3 is TGTGCCAGCAGACGCCGGGACACCGTTGAGGCTTTCTTT. As protein: CASRRRDTVEAFF.

This rearrangement joins TRBV7-2 to TRBJ2-1; 9 positions match TRBD2. The germline CDR1 and CDR2 sequences are SGHTA and FQGNSA. This CDR3 is built from 15 residues. The junction had 11 bases not matched to a gene; V was cut back by 8 bases and J by 6 bases. CDR3 protein: CASPIGASGTNEQFF. CDR3 in DNA: TGTGCCAGCCCCATTGGGGCTAGCGGGACCAATGAGCAGTTCTTC.

This clone has more than one count but fewer than ten. V is TRBV5-8 and J is TRBJ1-5, with TRBD1 identical over 8 bases. The V and J ends lost 7 bases and 7 bases, in that order; junction bases with no gene match: 7. Germline CDR1 reads SGHTS; CDR2 reads YDEGEE. The CDR3 runs to 13 residues. DNA for the CDR3: TGTGCCAGCTTCAGGGGGCGAGGGCAGCCCCAGCATTTT. It yields the protein CASFRGRGQPQHF.

This clone is a singleton in its sample. This chain uses TRBV19 with TRBJ2-6, with TRBD1 identical over 8 bases. Trimming cost V 4 bases and J 2 bases; bases outside gene matches: 10. This CDR3 comprises 18 residues. CDR1 and CDR2 (germline): LNHDA, SQIVND (reference sequence). CDR3 sequence: CASSSFARGRAGANVLTF. For the CDR3, the DNA is TGTGCCAGTAGTAGTTTCGCCAGGGGGCGGGCTGGGGCCAACGTCCTGACTTTC.

CDR3 residues: CASSHKPGTSSYNEQFF. In DNA form, the CDR3 reads TGCGCCAGCAGCCATAAACCCGGGACTAGCAGTTACAATGAGCAGTTCTTC. V and J are TRBV4-1 and TRBJ2-1; TRBD2 agrees at 9 bases. The CDR3 contains 17 residues. Germline V lookup: CDR1 MGHRA, CDR2 YSYEKL. J lost 4 bases, V lost 3 bases, and 10 bases had no gene match.

The J gene is TRBJ1-2, the V gene TRBV5-6; D remains unclear. The germline V gene encodes CDR1 SGHDT and CDR2 YYEEEE. Trimming took off 1 base at V and 2 bases at J, with 6 bases between the two ends. This CDR3 contains 13 residues. In nucleotides, the CDR3 is TGTGCCAGCAGCTTGAGTCAGAACTATGGCTACACCTTC. This translates into CASSLSQNYGYTF.

V gene TRBV6-5 combines with J gene TRBJ1-1; TRBD1 matches at 7 bases. In germline, CDR1 is MNHEY, CDR2 SVGAGI. Trimming at V came to 7 bases and at J to 6 bases, leaving 14 bases not matched to a gene. This CDR3 contains 15 residues. The CDR3 loop reads CASTPSTGKKAEAFF. CDR3 sequence (DNA): TGTGCCAGCACCCCCTCGACAGGGAAAAAAGCTGAAGCTTTCTTT.

The chain recombines TRBV9 with TRBJ1-2; 9 bases align to TRBD1. V was pared by 3 bases and J by 4 bases, with 10 bases of the junction left unmatched. The germline V gene encodes CDR1 SGDLS and CDR2 YYNGEE. This CDR3 is 16 amino acids long. This CDR3 is CASSGGTGLGGYGYTF. The CDR3 coding sequence is TGTGCCAGCAGCGGAGGGACAGGGCTAGGGGGCTATGGCTACACCTTC.

This chain connects TRBV2 to TRBJ2-5; 7 nucleotides align to TRBD1. The length of the CDR3 is 13 residues. Trimming removed 5 bases from V and 5 bases from J; junction bases left unmatched: 5. CDR1 and CDR2 from the germline V gene are SNHLY and FYNNEI. The CDR3 reads CASSRQGWETQYF. The CDR3 DNA reads as TGTGCCAGCAGTCGACAGGGATGGGAGACCCAGTACTTC.

In this sample, this clone turned up a few times. This chain connects TRBV11-2 to TRBJ2-1; the match to TRBD2 covers 7 bases. Losses at the gene ends were 6 bases for V and 0 bases for J; bases not matched to a gene: 5. The CDR3 is 15 residues long. The germline gives CDR1 SGHAT, CDR2 FQNNGV. CDR3 in amino acids: CASSQGGSSYNEQFF. CDR3 coding DNA: TGTGCCAGCAGTCAAGGCGGGAGCTCCTACAATGAGCAGTTCTTC. Together with reference TRBV11-2 and TRBJ2-1, the CDR3 gives the full variable domain: EAGVAQSPRYKIIEKRQSVAFWCNPISGHATLYWYQQILGQGPKLLIQFQNNGVVDDSQLPKDRFSAERLKGVDSTLKIQPAKLEDSAVYLCASSQGGSSYNEQFFGPGTRLTVL.